Here is one T cell receptor (beta chain) with its context. This sample includes further DNA sequences coding for the same CDR3. Profiled with immunoSEQ multiplex PCR; TCRdb holds only in-frame clones, not every one. Of roughly 300,000 clones listed, 87% are singletons. This sample was taken from a study of blood T cell repertoires in COVID-19. The germline V gene encodes CDR1 SGDLS and CDR2 YYNGEE. V was clipped by 0 bases and J by 1 base; unmatched bases: 1. This CDR3 comprises 15 residues. The sample comprised peripheral blood. The chain is built from TRBV9 and TRBJ2-1; 7 bases are a match to TRBD2. This clonotype was sampled from a woman aged 50 to 60 who had recovered from COVID-19. The CDR3 bases are TGTGCCAGCAGCGTAGGGCGGGGGTCCTACAATGAGCAGTTCTTC. This gives the protein CASSVGRGSYNEQFF.